These 21 T cell receptor beta chains were all obtained from the same sample, sequenced in a study of cytomegalovirus exposure and HLA in healthy donors. The PCR was carried out with 60 Vbeta primers and 13 Jbeta primers. Repertoires were generated with immunoSEQ multiplex PCR, while TCRdb's copy carries only in-frame clones and drops some. The data contain 200,000 or so clones, about four fifths of them seen just once; the ten biggest clones take up around 6%. The sequenced sample consisted of PBMCs. These receptors were obtained from a woman aged 30 to 39 in good health and CMV-seropositive.

This clone was seen more than once but under ten times. The chain uses TRBV4-1 and TRBJ2-4; TRBD2 might be the D (6 bases). The germline V and J ends were trimmed by 3 bases and 1 base, with 16 bases remaining between them. CDR1 MGHRA and CDR2 YSYEKL come from the germline V gene. This CDR3 is built from 17 residues. The CDR3 loop is CASSHPGTGTAKNIQYF. As DNA, the CDR3 is TGCGCCAGCAGCCATCCCGGGACCGGGACTGCCAAAAACATTCAGTACTTC.

In the case of this clone: This CDR3 is missing its conserved last phenylalanine or tryptophan, likely due to a read error. J is TRBJ1-2 and V is TRBV19; tentatively, D is TRBD1 (5 bases). The V gene lost 5 bases and the J gene lost 1 base, with 14 bases spanning the gap. This CDR3 has 15 residues. Germline V gene sequence: CDR1 LNHDA, CDR2 SQIVND (reference sequence). The CDR3 DNA follows: TGTGCCAGTAGTGCTGACAGTCAAGTTAACTATGGCTACACCCTC. Its translation is CASSADSQVNYGYTL.

The chain carries TRBV5-6 and TRBJ2-5, with 8 bases that match TRBD1. V was clipped by 3 bases and J by 3 bases; unmatched bases: 4. CDR1 is SGHDT and CDR2 is YYEEEE in the germline V gene. The CDR3 runs to 14 residues. The CDR3 bases are TGTGCCAGCAGCTGGACAGGGTTAGAAGAGACCCAGTACTTC. It codes for CASSWTGLEETQYF.

This chain links TRBV28 with TRBJ2-1; 12 bases match TRBD2. This CDR3 is 14 amino acids long. CDR1 is MDHEN and CDR2 is SYDVKM in the germline V gene. With V trimmed by 5 bases and J by 8 bases, 4 bases remained unmatched. The CDR3 DNA sequence: TGTGCCAGCAGTGGACTAGCGGGAAGCGATGAGCAGTTCTTC. Its protein product is CASSGLAGSDEQFF.

Comment on this clone: An end of the junction differs from the germline gene, which may be a read error. V usage is TRBV28 and J usage is TRBJ2-1; tentatively, D is TRBD2 (6 bases). CDR1 is MDHEN, CDR2 SYDVKM, per germline. This CDR3 has 11 amino acids. CDR3 amino acids: CASRGRGDLLF. The CDR3 nucleotides read TGTGCCAGCCGGGGCCGCGGGGACCTGCTCTTC.

This sequence joins TRBV5-1 and TRBJ2-5, with a tentative D call TRBD2 (5 bases). The J call is uncertain, as TRBJ2-7 better fits the DNA end. This CDR3 has 15 residues. Per germline, CDR1 SGHRS and CDR2 YFSETQ. CDR3 nucleotides: TGCGCCAGCAGCTTTACCGGGATGTCAATAATCGAGCAGTACTTC. Amino acid sequence: CASSFTGMSIIEQYF.

The chain has TRBV7-2 and TRBJ1-5, with 7 bases lining up with TRBD1. CDR1 is SGHTA, CDR2 FQGNSA, per germline. The CDR3 extends over 15 amino acids. V gave up 4 bases and J gave up 7 bases; unmatched junction bases: 10. The CDR3 loop reads CASSSQDRVGQPQHF. The CDR3 DNA reads TGTGCCAGCAGCTCCCAAGACAGGGTCGGGCAGCCCCAGCATTTT.

The chain combines TRBV5-1 with TRBJ2-5; 9 positions agree with TRBD2. Germline V lookup: CDR1 SGHRS, CDR2 YFSETQ. V dropped 4 bases and J dropped 4; count of bases not matched to a gene: 8. This CDR3 spans 15 amino acids. CDR3 coding DNA: TGCGCCAGCAGCGCCCTGGGACTAGCCGCAGAGACCCAGTACTTC. Translating it yields CASSALGLAAETQYF.

The chain carries TRBV11-3 and TRBJ2-1; 7 bases fit TRBD1. The germline gives CDR1 SGHNT, CDR2 YENEEA. This CDR3 comprises 16 residues. With 5 bases clipped from V and 4 bases from J, the junction kept 11 bases outside the gene matches. The CDR3, as DNA: TGTGCCAGCAGCCAACAATCAGGGGGTATTTACAATGAGCAGTTCTTC. This sequence encodes CASSQQSGGIYNEQFF.

The gene calls are TRBV7-8 and TRBJ2-7; 9 bases fit TRBD2. CDR1 and CDR2 (germline): SGHVS, FQNEAQ. J gave up 7 bases and V 2 bases, and 9 bases lay outside the gene matches. The CDR3 contains 15 residues. The CDR3 DNA reads as TGTGCCAGCAGCTTACGTATAGCGGGAGATTGGGAGCAGTACTTC. It is translated as CASSLRIAGDWEQYF.

In its sample, this clone was seen once. The rearrangement links TRBV6-1 to TRBJ1-5; possible D gene TRBD1, 5 bases. Germline V CDR1 and CDR2: MNHNS, SASEGT. This CDR3 spans 13 amino acids. V was shortened by 6 bases and J by 0 bases, with 6 bases between the two germline ends. The CDR3 is CASRQGSNQPQHF. Here the CDR3 DNA reads TGTGCCAGCAGGCAGGGTAGCAATCAGCCCCAGCATTTT.

The chain uses TRBV5-1 and TRBJ1-2, with D possibly TRBD1 on 5 matching bases. Trimming shortened V by 0 bases and J by 5 bases, and 20 bases separated the two germline ends. The CDR3 spans 17 residues. Looked up from germline, CDR1 is SGHRS and CDR2 is YFSETQ. CDR3 in DNA: TGCGCCAGCAGCTTGGACTTTTGGTCCGGGGAGGGGTATGGCTACACCTTC. Encoded protein: CASSLDFWSGEGYGYTF.

The rearrangement uses TRBV25-1 and TRBJ2-1; 7 nucleotides match TRBD1. This CDR3 comprises 13 residues. CDR1 is MGHDK and CDR2 is SYGVNS in the germline V gene. Trimming at V came to 5 bases and at J to 12 bases, leaving 10 bases not matched to a gene. The CDR3 DNA follows: TGTGCCAGCAGTTCAGGGGGACGAAACTCGCAGTTCTTC. As protein: CASSSGGRNSQFF.

The rearrangement uses TRBV5-1 and TRBJ2-1; 11 bases are shared with TRBD2. V was pared by 1 base and J by 8 bases, with 11 bases of the junction left unmatched. Germline V CDR1 and CDR2: SGHRS, YFSETQ. This CDR3 contains 17 residues. DNA of the CDR3: TGCGCCAGCAGCTTGAATATAGCGGGGGGGCTATTGGATGAGCAGTTCTTC. Translation gives CASSLNIAGGLLDEQFF.

This chain connects TRBV6-5 to TRBJ2-7, with D perhaps matching TRBD1 (5 bases). Between the trimmed V and J ends, which lost 2 bases and 1 base, there was a span of 9 bases. Germline CDR1 and CDR2: MNHEY and SVGAGI. The CDR3 is made up of 14 amino acids. CDR3: CASSYRGGSYEQYF. The CDR3, as DNA: TGTGCCAGCAGTTACAGGGGTGGGTCCTACGAGCAGTACTTC.

This clone appeared a few times. The V call is TRBV27, the J call TRBJ2-4; D perhaps matches TRBD2 (5 bases). CDR1 is MNHEY and CDR2 is SMNVEV in the germline V gene (reference sequence). Trimming took off 6 bases at V and 9 bases at J, with 15 bases between the two ends. The CDR3 loop spans 13 amino acids. CDR3 in DNA: TGTGCCAGCAGCCCCCAAGAGGGAAGCATTCAGTACTTC. Protein sequence: CASSPQEGSIQYF.

This clone is a singleton in its sample. The chain employs TRBV28 and TRBJ2-1, with 8 bases matching TRBD2. Germline values: CDR1 MDHEN, CDR2 SYDVKM. The CDR3 totals 15 residues. Losses at the gene ends were 4 bases for V and 7 bases for J; bases not matched to a gene: 9. CDR3 nucleotides: TGTGCCAGCAGTTCGAGTGGTAGCGGGATGAATGAGCAGTTCTTC. Amino acids: CASSSSGSGMNEQFF.

The genes are TRBV7-8 and TRBJ2-3; unclear D gene. V lost 3 bases, J lost 6 bases, and 10 bases lay in between. There are 13 residues in the CDR3. Germline V CDR1 and CDR2: SGHVS, FQNEAQ. CDR3 in DNA: TGTGCCAGCAGCTTCGATCTTCAGGATACGCAGTATTTT. Residues: CASSFDLQDTQYF.

The V gene is TRBV7-9, the J gene TRBJ2-3, with TRBD2 identical over 7 bases. Germline V gene sequence: CDR1 SEHNR, CDR2 FQNEAQ (reference sequence). The trim removed 8 bases at V and 2 bases at J, leaving 7 bases unmatched. This CDR3 spans 14 amino acids. The CDR3 DNA reads TGTGCCAGCGGGCCTAGCGGAAACACAGATACGCAGTATTTT. Its translation is CASGPSGNTDTQYF.

The gene calls are TRBV27 and TRBJ1-4; 9 nucleotides match TRBD1. This CDR3 has 14 amino acids. Germline trimming cut 8 bases from V and 7 bases from J; bases unmatched to any gene: 8. From germline, CDR1 is MNHEY and CDR2 SMNVEV (reference sequence). CDR3 nucleotides: TGTGCCAGCGGGACCGGGACAGGGTTTGAAAAACTGTTTTTT. This translates into CASGTGTGFEKLFF.

The chain carries TRBV2 and TRBJ2-1; D is possibly TRBD2 (5 bases). V was shortened by 4 bases and J by 6 bases, with 7 bases between the two germline ends. There are 12 residues in the CDR3. Germline-derived CDR1 and CDR2 are SNHLY and FYNNEI. As DNA, the CDR3 is TGTGCCAGCAGTGCTAGCTCCAATGAGCAGTTCTTC. Translation gives CASSASSNEQFF.